This note documents a single TCR beta chain sequence. This clonotype was counted many times. No cognate antigen has been identified for it. Per-nucleotide qualities are absent, and no much larger clonotype sits a single base away. The data were obtained in a study of T cell repertoires in cytomegalovirus infection (dated 2019 in TCRdb). For the study in its entirety: Donor HLA type was relevant to the analysis, as public TCR beta signatures indicated carriage of CMV infection together with the matching HLA type. The study at large found these results: In both this cohort and an independent 352-donor cohort, the cumulative frequency of public TCR beta family members distinguished carriers of CMV infection plus the relevant HLA type. The ex vivo response was dominated by HLA-C-restricted CMV-specific TCR beta clonotypes, which also provided the single most frequent clonotype in two of eight donors.

Reads for this sample came from an Illumina HiSeq 1500. The raw public reads went through TCRdb reprocessing: fastp at Q25, MiXCR clone calling, in-frame beta chains kept. One record per CDR3 amino acid sequence lists the most common genes and DNA. The sample profile shows about 250,000 distinct CDR3 sequences; 15% to 20% of them were found once. The top ten clonotypes cover roughly half of the sample. The junction carries 17 bases between V and J, which are trimmed by 5 bases and 4 bases respectively. The germline V gene (reference sequence) yields SEHNR for CDR1 and FQNEAQ for CDR2. The CDR3 covers 15 residues, taking in both the cysteine and the phenylalanine. The read is trimmed to its CDR3 DNA, 45 bases read in frame from base 1.

The chain employs TRBV7-9 and TRBJ2-5; the best D guess is TRBD1, with 6 bases matching. Input material: CD8+ T cells from PBMCs. This receptor was identified in a human donor in good health (CMV status not recorded). Some clones in this sample may be carry-over from other donors' samples. The DNA sequence reads TGTGCCAGCAGCCGATCCAGGGGCAGGGGAGAGACCCAGTACTTC. Its translation is CASSRSRGRGETQYF.